The 22 T cell receptor beta chains below all came from one sample that was sequenced in a study of blood T cells in healthy people across ages. Then a second PCR, running roughly 7 to 12 cycles, was carried out with a sample-barcoded 5' primer and a J-beta primer mix. Each CDR3 protein is one row after TCRdb ran MiXCR on the 5' RACE reads. The top ten hold around 9.6% of the sample, which has 800,000 to 950,000 distinct CDR3 sequences, approximately 32% seen once. Separately, the same data were catalogued under a study of T cells of mothers and their children.

Sequenced input: blood. These receptors all stem from a middle-aged woman in good health.

Of note for this clonotype: A much larger clone lies one base from this, so it may be a read error. CDR3 region: CANSLLAGGPHEQYF. CDR3 nucleotide sequence: TGCGCCAACAGCCTCCTAGCGGGGGGGCCCCACGAGCAGTACTTC. The chain joins TRBV4-3 to TRBJ2-4; TRBD2 aligns across 12 bases. The J call is uncertain, as TRBJ2-7 better fits the DNA end. The CDR3 has 15 amino acids. Germline CDR1 is LGHNA and CDR2 is YSLEER.

The sample holds many counts of this clonotype. The V and J genes are TRBV20-1 and TRBJ2-7, with 9 nucleotides matching TRBD1. Germline assignment: CDR1 DFQATT and CDR2 SNEGSKA (reference sequence). The CDR3 has 15 amino acids. J was trimmed by 3 bases and V by 0 bases; bases with no gene match: 6. CDR3 amino acids: CSARDVGTGRYEQYF. The CDR3, as DNA: TGCAGTGCTAGAGATGTGGGGACAGGGCGCTACGAGCAGTACTTC.

As to this clonotype: A much larger clone differs from this one at a single base, so this may be a read error. This rearrangement joins TRBV29-1 to TRBJ2-1; D possibly corresponds to TRBD2 (5 bases). CDR1 is SQVTM, CDR2 ANQGSEA, per germline. Trimming stripped 3 bases from V and 0 bases from J, with 9 bases between. The CDR3 runs 14 residues. DNA for the CDR3: TGCAGCGTTGACGACTATAGCTCCTACAATGAGCAGTTCTTC. This encodes CSVDDYSSYNEQFF.

This clonotype was seen only a few times. At one boundary the junction diverges from the germline segment, which might be a read error. J is TRBJ1-2 and V is TRBV20-1, with D unclear. The germline CDR1 and CDR2 sequences are DFQATT and SNEGSKA (reference sequence). The CDR3 consists of 13 residues. The CDR3 is CSARRGSGYGYTF. CDR3 DNA sequence: TGCAGCGCTAGACGGGGTTCGGGCTATGGCTACACCTTC.

This chain links TRBV20-1 with TRBJ1-2; TRBD1 matches at 8 bases. The germline gives CDR1 DFQATT, CDR2 SNEGSKA (reference sequence). This CDR3 region has 15 residues. The J segment lost 4 bases and the V segment lost 0 bases, leaving 7 bases of the junction unmatched. The CDR3 is CSARDVRGHSYGYTF. The DNA of the CDR3 is TGCAGTGCTAGAGATGTCAGGGGGCACAGCTATGGCTACACCTTC.

This clonotype was seen a handful of times. This CDR3 is CASSPGLADTYEQYF. Written as DNA, the CDR3 is TGTGCCAGCTCACCAGGACTAGCGGATACCTACGAGCAGTACTTC. The J gene is TRBJ2-7, the V gene TRBV18; the match to TRBD2 covers 10 bases. CDR1 and CDR2 from the germline V gene are KGHSH and LQKENI. The CDR3 is made up of 15 amino acids. Germline trimming cut 2 bases from V and 2 bases from J; bases unmatched to any gene: 3.

The chain carries TRBV7-2 and TRBJ2-4; TRBD1 might be the D (5 bases). Germline V gives CDR1 SGHTA, CDR2 FQGNSA. The CDR3 loop spans 13 amino acids. V lost 3 bases, J lost 7 bases, and 10 bases lay in between. CDR3 sequence: CASSLTDMNIQYF. CDR3 sequence (DNA): TGTGCCAGCAGCTTGACAGATATGAACATTCAGTACTTC. Combining the CDR3 with reference TRBV7-2 and TRBJ2-4 gives the whole variable domain GAGVSQSPSNKVTEKGKDVELRCDPISGHTALYWYRQSLGQGLEFLIYFQGNSAPDKSGLPSDRFSAERTGGSVSTLTIQRTQQEDSAVYLCASSLTDMNIQYFGAGTRLSVL.

This clonotype was counted only a few times. This chain uses TRBV6-2 or TRBV6-3 with TRBJ2-7, with no clear D. CDR3 length: 14 amino acids. CDR1 and CDR2 (germline): MNHEY, SVGEGT. The V end was cut by 6 bases, the J end by 7 bases, with 19 bases between. CDR3 DNA: TGTGCCAGCAGCCACTCATCTCTCCTGTGGGAGCAGTACTTC. Amino acid sequence: CASSHSSLLWEQYF.

The genes are TRBV4-2 and TRBJ2-5; D not resolved. The CDR3 is 16 amino acids. V lost 0 bases and J lost 11, with 22 bases in between. CDR1 is LGHNA and CDR2 is YNFKEQ in the germline V gene. The CDR3 here is CASSQDFPGSTYEQYF. The CDR3 region has the DNA TGTGCCAGCAGCCAAGATTTTCCCGGATCCACATATGAGCAGTACTTC.

In regard to this clonotype: Just one base apart from a much larger clone, this may be a read error. V and J are TRBV20-1 and TRBJ2-3; tentatively, D is TRBD1 (5 bases). Trimming cost V 6 bases and J 3 bases, with 16 bases left between them. This CDR3 has 14 residues. CDR1 is DFQATT and CDR2 is SNEGSKA in the germline V gene (reference sequence). Here the CDR3 reads CSAIGHYRTDTQYF. CDR3 DNA: TGCAGTGCCATTGGACACTACCGTACAGATACGCAGTATTTT.

The rearrangement joins TRBV28 to TRBJ1-6; no clear D gene. Trimming removed 2 bases from V and 0 bases from J, with 5 bases in between. The CDR3 extends over 15 amino acids. Germline V gives CDR1 MDHEN, CDR2 SYDVKM. CDR3 region: CASSLISSYNSPLHF. The DNA for the CDR3 is TGTGCCAGCAGTTTAATAAGCTCCTATAATTCACCCCTCCACTTT.

The chain recombines TRBV7-8 with TRBJ2-1; 8 positions agree with TRBD1. After removal of 3 bases from V and 8 bases from J, the junction contained 12 bases not matched to a gene. CDR1 is SGHVS and CDR2 is FQNEAQ in the germline V gene. This CDR3 has 16 residues. The CDR3 nucleotides read TGTGCCAGCAGCTTCCTGACAGGGGTACAGTGGGATGAGCAGTTCTTC. This gives the protein CASSFLTGVQWDEQFF.

In this sample, this clonotype turned up a few times. The chain has TRBV5-1 and TRBJ2-2, with D uncertain. The V end lost 4 bases, the J end lost 3 bases, and 13 bases lay between the germline ends. The CDR3 contains 15 residues. Germline-derived CDR1 and CDR2 are SGHRS and YFSETQ. The chain's CDR3 is CASSPVAEYTGELFF. The CDR3 DNA sequence: TGCGCCAGCAGCCCGGTGGCAGAGTACACCGGGGAGCTGTTTTTT.

This clonotype was detected only a few times. It may be a read error: a sequence one base away is much more abundant. The V call is TRBV7-9, the J call TRBJ2-6; possibly TRBD1 for D (5 bases). This CDR3 has 13 amino acids. CDR1 and CDR2 from the germline V gene are SEHNR and FQNEAQ (reference sequence). This CDR3 reads CASSSSGANVRTF. CDR3 nucleotide sequence: TGTGCCAGCAGTTCCTCTGGGGCCAACGTCCGGACTTTC.

This clonotype was recorded at least ten times. The rearrangement joins TRBV20-1 to TRBJ1-5, with 10 bases lining up with TRBD1. V dropped 5 bases and J dropped 6; count of bases not matched to a gene: 10. CDR1 is DFQATT and CDR2 is SNEGSKA in the germline V gene (reference sequence). The CDR3 spans 15 residues. CDR3 sequence reads: CSAALRTGGGQPQHF. The CDR3, as DNA: TGCAGTGCTGCGCTCCGGACAGGGGGTGGTCAGCCCCAGCATTTT.

This clonotype appeared a few times. J is TRBJ2-5 and V is TRBV27; 7 nucleotides line up with TRBD1. In germline, CDR1 is MNHEY, CDR2 SMNVEV (reference sequence). This CDR3 is built from 14 residues. Germline trimming cut 6 bases from V and 2 bases from J; bases unmatched to any gene: 6. The CDR3 loop is CASRPTGLQETQYF. The DNA for the CDR3 is TGTGCCAGCAGGCCGACAGGGCTACAAGAGACCCAGTACTTC.

This clonotype was detected only once. This chain uses TRBV12-3 or TRBV12-4 with TRBJ2-1; tentative D call: TRBD1 (6 bases). V dropped 3 bases and J dropped 10 bases, with 19 bases sitting between them. This CDR3 has 15 residues. CDR3 sequence reads: CASSFRGRLPYEQFF. In DNA, the CDR3 is TGTGCCAGCAGTTTCAGGGGCCGTCTACCCTACGAGCAGTTCTTC.

This clonotype appeared a few times. The chain joins TRBV28 to TRBJ2-7, with D perhaps assigned TRBD1 or TRBD2 (7 bases each). The length of the CDR3 is 15 residues. CDR1 MDHEN and CDR2 SYDVKM come from the germline V gene. The V end lost 5 bases, the J end lost 7 bases, and 21 bases lay between the germline ends. The DNA for the CDR3 is TGTGCCAGCAGTCCGGCCCTCGGGACAGCGGGGGAGCAGTACTTC. It translates to CASSPALGTAGEQYF.

The genes are TRBV7-2 and TRBJ2-1; D ambiguous. The ends were cut back, 2 bases at V and 12 bases at J, with 11 bases in the middle. CDR3 size: 12 residues. Germline V gene sequence: CDR1 SGHTA, CDR2 FQGNSA. As DNA, the CDR3 is TGTGCCAGCAGCTTAACCGTCAGGTCGCAGTTCTTC. Its translation is CASSLTVRSQFF.

J is TRBJ1-5 and V is TRBV12-3 or TRBV12-4; 7 nucleotides align to TRBD1. This CDR3 has 14 residues. The trim removed 6 bases at V and 4 bases at J, leaving 6 bases unmatched. CDR3 in DNA: TGTGCCAGCAGGCAGACAGGGCGGAATCAGCCCCAGCATTTT. It translates to CASRQTGRNQPQHF.

The sample holds a few counts of this clonotype. V gene TRBV7-2 combines with J gene TRBJ1-2, with unresolved D. The ends were cut back, 2 bases at V and 8 bases at J, with 15 bases in the middle. The germline V gene encodes CDR1 SGHTA and CDR2 FQGNSA. The CDR3 extends over 14 amino acids. CDR3 in DNA: TGTGCCAGCAGCTTATCGGGCCCTGAAGAGGGCTACACCTTC. Protein product: CASSLSGPEEGYTF.

This clonotype came up a few times. CDR3: CASSYQDYEQYF. Here the CDR3 DNA reads TGTGCCAGCAGTTACCAGGACTACGAGCAGTACTTC. The chain links TRBV6-2 or TRBV6-3 to TRBJ2-7; D call uncertain. The V gene's germline CDR1 is MNHEY and CDR2 SVGEGT. This CDR3 is built from 12 residues. V gave up 2 bases and J gave up 3 bases, with 5 bases separating them.